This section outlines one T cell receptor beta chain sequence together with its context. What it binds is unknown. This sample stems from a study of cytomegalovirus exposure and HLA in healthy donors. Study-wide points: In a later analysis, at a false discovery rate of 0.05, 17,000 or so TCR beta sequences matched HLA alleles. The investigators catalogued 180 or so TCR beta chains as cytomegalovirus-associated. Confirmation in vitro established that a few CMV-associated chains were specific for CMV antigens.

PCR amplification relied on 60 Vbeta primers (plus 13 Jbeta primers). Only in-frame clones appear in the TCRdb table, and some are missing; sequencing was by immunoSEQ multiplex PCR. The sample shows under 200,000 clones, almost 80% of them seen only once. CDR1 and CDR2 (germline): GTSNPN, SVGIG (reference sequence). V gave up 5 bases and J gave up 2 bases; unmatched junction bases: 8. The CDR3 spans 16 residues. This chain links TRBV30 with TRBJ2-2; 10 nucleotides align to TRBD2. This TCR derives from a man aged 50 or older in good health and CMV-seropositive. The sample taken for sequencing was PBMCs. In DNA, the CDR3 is TGTGCCTGGGGTAGCGGGGGGACCTTTAACACCGGGGAGCTGTTTTTT. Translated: CAWGSGGTFNTGELFF.